This T cell receptor beta chain was found in a study of CD8 T cells in ankylosing spondylitis. As regards this clonotype: What it recognizes is unknown.

The CDR3 has 14 amino acids. Per germline, CDR1 LNHNV and CDR2 YYDKDF (reference sequence). J gave up 7 bases and V 1 base, and 3 bases lay outside the gene matches. Study conclusions and caveats: Significant enrichment of disease-linked clones was reportedly seen in matched ankylosing spondylitis synovial fluid. Disease-linked clones bore a CD8+ phenotype, appearing relatively rarely in peripheral blood. In synovial fluid and blood from reactive arthritis, some motif variants were previously reported.

Quantitative 5'-RACE with molecular barcodes generated TCR beta libraries. TCRdb used MiXCR to reprocess the 5' RACE reads, holding one entry per CDR3 protein. This sample has 150,000 to 250,000 distinct CDR3 sequences, with roughly 13% found just once. Input material: blood, either unsorted or a sorted T cell fraction (not recorded which). The TCR originated in a male donor with ankylosing spondylitis or in good health (not recorded which). The rearrangement uses TRBV15 and TRBJ2-7; 11 positions match TRBD2. CDR3 in DNA: TGTGCCACCAGCAGAGTAGCGGGAGGGCGGGAGCAGTACTTC. Translation gives CATSRVAGGREQYF.